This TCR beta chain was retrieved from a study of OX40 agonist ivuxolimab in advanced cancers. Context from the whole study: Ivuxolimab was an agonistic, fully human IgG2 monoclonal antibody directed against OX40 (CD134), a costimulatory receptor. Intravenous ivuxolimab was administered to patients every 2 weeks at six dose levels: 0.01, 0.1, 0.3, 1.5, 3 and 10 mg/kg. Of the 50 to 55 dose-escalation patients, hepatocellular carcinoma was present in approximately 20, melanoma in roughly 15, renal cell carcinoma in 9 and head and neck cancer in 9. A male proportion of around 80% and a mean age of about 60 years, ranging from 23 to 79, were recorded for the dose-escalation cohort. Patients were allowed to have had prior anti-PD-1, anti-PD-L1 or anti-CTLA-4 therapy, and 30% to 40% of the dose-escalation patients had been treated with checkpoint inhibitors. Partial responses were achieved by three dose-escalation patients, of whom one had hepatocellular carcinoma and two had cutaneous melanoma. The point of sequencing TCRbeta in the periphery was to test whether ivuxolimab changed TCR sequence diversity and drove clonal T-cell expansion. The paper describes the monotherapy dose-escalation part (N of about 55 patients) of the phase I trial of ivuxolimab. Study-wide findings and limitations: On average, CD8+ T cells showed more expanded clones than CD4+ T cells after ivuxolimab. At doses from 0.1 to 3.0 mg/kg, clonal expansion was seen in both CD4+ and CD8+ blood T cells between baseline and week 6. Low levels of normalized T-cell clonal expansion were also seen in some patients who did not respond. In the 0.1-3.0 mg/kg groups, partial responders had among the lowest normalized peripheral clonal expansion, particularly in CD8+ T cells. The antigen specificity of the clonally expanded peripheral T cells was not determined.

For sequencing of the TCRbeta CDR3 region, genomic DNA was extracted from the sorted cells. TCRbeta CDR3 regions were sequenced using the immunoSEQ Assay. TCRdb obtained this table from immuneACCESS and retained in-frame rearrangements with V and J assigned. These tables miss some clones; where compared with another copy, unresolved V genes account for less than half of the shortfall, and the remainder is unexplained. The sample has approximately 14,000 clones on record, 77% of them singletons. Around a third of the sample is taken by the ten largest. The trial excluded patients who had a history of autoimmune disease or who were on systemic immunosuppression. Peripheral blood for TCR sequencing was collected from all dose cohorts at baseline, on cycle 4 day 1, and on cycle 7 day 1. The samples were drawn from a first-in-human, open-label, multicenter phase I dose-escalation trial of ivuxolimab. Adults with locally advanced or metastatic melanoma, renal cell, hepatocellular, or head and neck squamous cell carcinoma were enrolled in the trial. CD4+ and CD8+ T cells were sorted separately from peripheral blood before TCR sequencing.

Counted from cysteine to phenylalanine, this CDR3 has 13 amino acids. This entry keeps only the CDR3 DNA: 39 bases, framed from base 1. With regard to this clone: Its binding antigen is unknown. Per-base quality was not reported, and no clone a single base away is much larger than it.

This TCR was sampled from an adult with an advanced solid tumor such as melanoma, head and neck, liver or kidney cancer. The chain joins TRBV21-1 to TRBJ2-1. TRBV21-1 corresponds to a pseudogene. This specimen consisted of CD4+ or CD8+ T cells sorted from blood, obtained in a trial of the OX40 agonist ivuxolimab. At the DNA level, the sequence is TGTGCCAGCAGCCACAGACGGGTTAATGAGCAGTTCTTC. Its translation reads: CASSHRRVNEQFF.